This T cell receptor (beta chain) was identified in a study of blood T cell repertoires in COVID-19. Study-wide background: Both acute and convalescent COVID-19 samples were obtained from the United States, Italy and Spain. From T cells, B-cell-depleted T cells, or PBMCs came the material, which was cDNA or gDNA.

Methods used by the authors: Reference gene primer amplification gave nucleated cell count estimates. Sequencing was performed with immunoSEQ multiplex PCR; in TCRdb, only in-frame clones are kept and a portion is missing. Clonal size and the V and J genes are those of that table, whereas D and trimming came from the DNA. The sample lists approximately 670,000 clones, more than 80% occurring once. The junction had 1 base not matched to a gene; V was cut back by 5 bases and J by 3 bases. The germline gives CDR1 SQVTM, CDR2 ANQGSEA. The CDR3 covers 12 residues. The material sequenced was peripheral blood. This receptor was obtained from a woman younger than 35 with acute or convalescent COVID-19. The V and J genes are TRBV29-1 and TRBJ1-2, with 9 bases matching TRBD1. The CDR3 loop reads CSVRDRDYGYTF. For the CDR3, the DNA is TGCAGCGTTCGGGACAGGGACTATGGCTACACCTTC.